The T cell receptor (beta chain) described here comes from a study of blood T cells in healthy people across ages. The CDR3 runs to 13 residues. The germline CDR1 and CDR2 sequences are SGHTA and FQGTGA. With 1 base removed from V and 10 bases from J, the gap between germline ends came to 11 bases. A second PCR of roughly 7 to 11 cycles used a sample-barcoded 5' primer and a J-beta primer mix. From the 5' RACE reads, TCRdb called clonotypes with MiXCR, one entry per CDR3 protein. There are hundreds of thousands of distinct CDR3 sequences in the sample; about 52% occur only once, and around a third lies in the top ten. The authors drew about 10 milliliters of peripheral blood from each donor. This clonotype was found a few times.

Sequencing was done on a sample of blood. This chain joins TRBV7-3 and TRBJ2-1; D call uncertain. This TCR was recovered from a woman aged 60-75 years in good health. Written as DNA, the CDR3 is TGTGCCAGCAGCTTAAGTGTAGGGAAGGAGCAGTTCTTC. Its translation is CASSLSVGKEQFF.